These 23 T cell receptor beta chains came from one sample sequenced in a study of T-cell memory formation after mild COVID-19. TCRdb independently ran MiXCR on the 5' RACE reads; one entry per CDR3 protein. The sample has 300,000 or so distinct CDR3 sequences, 16% seen once. Sequenced sample: PBMCs or a T cell subset sorted from them (not recorded which). These receptors were collected from a man between 18 and 29 years old who had mild COVID-19 (a few samples of this study predate the infection). Cell type and time point are not known.

This clonotype was seen only a few times. The chain carries TRBV4-1 and TRBJ2-5; the D call may be TRBD1 or TRBD2 (5 bases each). Germline V gene sequence: CDR1 MGHRA, CDR2 YSYEKL. The CDR3 is 16 residues long. V was pared by 4 bases and J by 3 bases, with 18 bases between. The CDR3 loop is CASSPYGTPGKETQYF. The DNA for the CDR3 is TGCGCCAGCAGCCCCTACGGGACCCCGGGGAAAGAGACCCAGTACTTC.

The chain couples TRBV20-1 to TRBJ2-3; 9 bases fit TRBD1. The CDR3 runs to 17 residues. Per germline, CDR1 DFQATT and CDR2 SNEGSKA (reference sequence). V shed 0 bases and J 6 bases; nucleotides not matched to a gene: 13. The CDR3 reads CSARDLIQGATADTQYF. The CDR3, as DNA: TGCAGTGCTAGAGATCTGATACAGGGGGCGACGGCCGATACGCAGTATTTT.

The chain is built from TRBV7-9 and TRBJ2-1; 9 bases line up with TRBD1. This CDR3 has 15 residues. V lost 4 bases and J lost 6; bases outside the gene matches: 7. CDR1 and CDR2 (germline): SEHNR, FQNEAQ (reference sequence). The CDR3: CASSYGQGPRNEQFF. The CDR3 nucleotides read TGTGCCAGCAGCTACGGACAGGGGCCTCGCAATGAGCAGTTCTTC.

This chain connects TRBV7-3 to TRBJ1-1; no clear D. V lost 1 base and J 1 base, leaving 10 bases between the germline ends. The germline gives CDR1 SGHTA, CDR2 FQGTGA. There are 15 residues in the CDR3. CDR3 coding DNA: TGTGCCAGCAGCTTAAGCGGCGGACCGAACACTGAAGCTTTCTTT. As protein: CASSLSGGPNTEAFF.

The chain joins TRBV29-1 to TRBJ2-7; no definite D call. Trimming removed 3 bases at V and 6 bases at J, with 12 bases between. CDR3 length equals 12 residues. The germline gives CDR1 SQVTM, CDR2 ANQGSEA. CDR3 sequence: CSVDAGRGEQYF. Here the CDR3 DNA reads TGCAGCGTTGATGCAGGACGAGGCGAGCAGTACTTC.

The V call is TRBV4-2, the J call TRBJ2-1; TRBD1 agrees at 7 bases. The CDR3 totals 15 residues. Per germline, CDR1 LGHNA and CDR2 YNFKEQ. Trimming cost V 1 base and J 8 bases; bases outside gene matches: 8. The CDR3 is CASSQGDSSSDEQFF. CDR3 nucleotide sequence: TGTGCCAGCAGCCAAGGGGACAGTAGTTCCGATGAGCAGTTCTTC.

This clonotype was picked up a small number of times. This chain joins TRBV20-1 and TRBJ2-1, with 10 bases matching TRBD2. The CDR3 spans 15 residues. Germline CDR1 DFQATT, CDR2 SNEGSKA (reference sequence). V shed 1 base, J shed 4 bases, and the junction held 4 bases outside the gene matches. DNA of the CDR3: TGCAGTGCTAGAGCAGGGACTAGCGCTTACAATGAGCAGTTCTTC. Translating gives CSARAGTSAYNEQFF.

The chain employs TRBV2 and TRBJ2-5; possible D gene TRBD1, 5 bases. Germline lookup yields CDR1 SNHLY and CDR2 FYNNEI. V lost 7 bases, J lost 3 bases, and 12 bases lay in between. This CDR3 is 13 amino acids long. CDR3 protein: CASTSSGKETQYF. The CDR3 DNA sequence: TGTGCCAGCACCAGCTCAGGGAAAGAGACCCAGTACTTC. The full variable domain, with the rest looked up from reference TRBV2 and TRBJ2-5, is EPEVTQTPSHQVTQMGQEVILRCVPISNHLYFYWYRQILGQKVEFLVSFYNNEISEKSEIFDDQFSVERPDGSNFTLKIRSTKLEDSAMYFCASTSSGKETQYFGPGTRLLVL.

This clonotype was counted between two and nine times. The chain has TRBV5-1 and TRBJ1-5, with D unresolved. CDR3 length: 15 amino acids. Trimming left V 0 bases short and J 4 bases short, with 11 bases between. The germline gives CDR1 SGHRS, CDR2 YFSETQ. CDR3 coding DNA: TGCGCCAGCAGCTTGGGGGTCCAGGCGAATCAGCCCCAGCATTTT. As protein: CASSLGVQANQPQHF. The full variable domain, in which reference TRBV5-1 and TRBJ1-5 provide the parts outside the CDR3, is KAGVTQTPRYLIKTRGQQVTLSCSPISGHRSVSWYQQTPGQGLQFLFEYFSETQRNKGNFPGRFSGRQFSNSRSEMNVSTLELGDSALYLCASSLGVQANQPQHFGDGTRLSIL.

This clonotype appeared many times. The V and J genes are TRBV5-1 and TRBJ2-3, with 7 bases aligning to TRBD2. Germline V gene lookup returns CDR1 SGHRS and CDR2 YFSETQ. The CDR3 loop spans 16 amino acids. V shed 4 bases and J 6 bases; nucleotides not matched to a gene: 14. The CDR3: CASSLQGAGPVDTQYF. The CDR3 region has the DNA TGCGCCAGCAGCCTCCAGGGAGCGGGGCCGGTGGATACGCAGTATTTT.

This clonotype has just a few counts. This chain links TRBV18 with TRBJ1-5, with TRBD1 matching 11 bases. CDR1 KGHSH and CDR2 LQKENI come from the germline V gene. J was trimmed by 4 bases and V by 3 bases; bases with no gene match: 5. This CDR3 has 16 amino acids. The CDR3 region has the DNA TGTGCCAGCTCACCGCGGGGGACAGGGGGAAATCAGCCCCAGCATTTT. Amino acids: CASSPRGTGGNQPQHF.

The chain combines TRBV24-1 with TRBJ2-3; no reliable D call. CDR1 and CDR2 (germline): KGHDR, SFDVKD. V was pared by 3 bases and J by 6 bases, with 9 bases between. This CDR3 comprises 13 residues. CDR3 loop: CATSDPGWDTQYF. CDR3 coding DNA: TGTGCCACCAGTGATCCGGGCTGGGATACGCAGTATTTT.

The chain joins TRBV6-1 to TRBJ2-7, with TRBD2 as a possible D gene (5 bases). The ends were cut back, 3 bases at V and 0 bases at J, with 12 bases in the middle. CDR1 and CDR2 (germline): MNHNS, SASEGT. The CDR3 sequence is 15 residues long. CDR3 in DNA: TGTGCCAGCAGTGAGAGGGTTCTCAGCTCCTACGAGCAGTACGTC. Translated: CASSERVLSSYEQYV.

The chain recombines TRBV7-9 with TRBJ2-2; 8 bases map to TRBD1. CDR1 is SEHNR, CDR2 FQNEAQ, per germline (reference sequence). The V segment lost 5 bases and the J segment 2 bases; nucleotides outside the gene matches: 19. This CDR3 is 20 amino acids long. CDR3 in DNA: TGTGCCAGCAGCCATGAGAGAGGGCAGGGGGCGCAGATTAACACCGGGGAGCTGTTTTTT. It yields the protein CASSHERGQGAQINTGELFF. The complete variable domain, with remaining parts taken from reference TRBV7-9 and TRBJ2-2, reads DTGVSQNPRHKITKRGQNVTFRCDPISEHNRLYWYRQTLGQGPEFLTYFQNEAQLEKSRLLSDRFSAERPKGSFSTLEIQRTEQGDSAMYLCASSHERGQGAQINTGELFFGEGSRLTVL.

The rearrangement joins TRBV27 to TRBJ2-3, with 12 bases lining up with TRBD1. The CDR3 sequence is 18 residues long. Per the germline V gene, CDR1 is MNHEY and CDR2 is SMNVEV (reference sequence). V trimming: 5 bases; J trimming: 4 bases; junction bases outside the gene matches: 13. The CDR3 loop is CASSPLGTGGPGADTQYF. In DNA, the CDR3 is TGTGCCAGCAGTCCCCTCGGGACAGGGGGCCCTGGGGCAGATACGCAGTATTTT.

The chain joins TRBV28 to TRBJ2-7, with D perhaps TRBD1 (5 bases). V was trimmed by 5 bases and J by 6 bases, leaving 11 bases between them. The germline V gene encodes CDR1 MDHEN and CDR2 SYDVKM. This CDR3 contains 12 residues. CDR3 in amino acids: CASSPQGVEQYV. The CDR3 DNA reads TGTGCCAGCAGTCCCCAAGGGGTCGAGCAGTACGTC.

V and J are TRBV9 and TRBJ2-4; D unresolved. Deletions cut 4 bases from V and 0 bases from J, with 8 bases between. The CDR3 spans 14 residues. In germline, CDR1 is SGDLS, CDR2 YYNGEE. The CDR3 DNA reads TGTGCCAGCAGCCCTTTGTTAGCCAAAAACATTCAGTACTTC. Its protein is CASSPLLAKNIQYF.

V is TRBV6-6 and J is TRBJ1-1; 7 bases map to TRBD1. Germline CDR1 and CDR2: MNHNY and SVGAGI (reference sequence). This CDR3 is 13 amino acids long. The V and J ends lost 7 bases and 4 bases, in that order; junction bases with no gene match: 6. CDR3 nucleotide sequence: TGTGCCAGCATCCCTGCAGGGGGCACTGAAGCTTTCTTT. This codes for CASIPAGGTEAFF.

This clonotype was picked up a small number of times. The J gene is TRBJ2-3, the V gene TRBV5-6; D might be TRBD2 (5 bases). Per germline, CDR1 SGHDT and CDR2 YYEEEE. V gave up 3 bases and J gave up 4 bases, with 15 bases separating them. The CDR3 spans 15 residues. The CDR3 region has the DNA TGTGCCAGCAGCTCGGCGGGCCACCGCGCAGATACGCAGTATTTT. Amino acids: CASSSAGHRADTQYF.

The V call is TRBV18, the J call TRBJ2-3; D is perhaps TRBD2 (6 bases). Germline values: CDR1 KGHSH, CDR2 LQKENI. V was clipped by 6 bases and J by 8 bases, with 15 bases between them. This CDR3 has 13 residues. The CDR3 is CASSPDRDFTQYF. DNA for the CDR3: TGTGCCAGCTCCCCGGACCGGGACTTTACGCAGTATTTT. The full variable domain, its missing parts supplied by reference TRBV18 and TRBJ2-3, is NAGVMQNPRHLVRRRGQEARLRCSPMKGHSHVYWYRQLPEEGLKFMVYLQKENIIDESGMPKERFSAEFPKEGPSILRIQQVVRGDSAAYFCASSPDRDFTQYFGPGTRLTVL.

The V gene is TRBV7-9, the J gene TRBJ1-2, with no clear D. Per germline, CDR1 SEHNR and CDR2 FQNEAQ (reference sequence). The CDR3 runs 13 residues. V lost 1 base and J 5 bases, leaving 8 bases between the germline ends. The CDR3 loop is CASSLGWEYGYTF. CDR3 nucleotides: TGTGCCAGCAGCTTAGGTTGGGAATATGGCTACACCTTC.

The J gene is TRBJ1-2, the V gene TRBV12-3 or TRBV12-4, with TRBD1 identical over 8 bases. The ends lost 6 bases at V and 4 bases at J; junction bases unmatched: 10. The CDR3 is 15 residues long. The DNA for the CDR3 is TGTGCCAGCAGCTATCGGACAGGGCTTTTCTATGGCTACACCTTC. This codes for CASSYRTGLFYGYTF.

This clonotype was seen repeatedly, ten times or more. The chain uses TRBV3-1 and TRBJ2-5, with TRBD2 matching over 14 bases. Unmatched junction bases numbered 4, after V lost 4 bases and J lost 6 bases. CDR1 is LGHDT and CDR2 is YNNKEL in the germline V gene (reference sequence). The CDR3 extends over 15 amino acids. This CDR3 is CASSLGTSGGKTQYF. DNA for the CDR3: TGTGCCAGCAGCCTTGGGACTAGCGGGGGAAAGACCCAGTACTTC.